Following are 24 T cell receptor beta chains from one sample sequenced in a study of T cells in Graves' hyperthyroidism and ophthalmopathy. TCR beta CDR3 regions were amplified from RNA. When the TCR CDR3 underwent first-round RT-PCR, the HTBI primer set was used. One entry per CDR3 protein, called by TCRdb with MiXCR from the multiplex PCR reads. The sample has about 560,000 distinct CDR3 sequences; roughly 46% are singletons. The sequencing input was peripheral blood or thyroid tissue (not recorded which). The receptor source for this set is a woman aged 18 to 35 with Graves' hyperthyroidism.

In this sample, this clonotype turned up a few times. CDR3 amino acids: CASSRSPGLAGPNEQYF. The CDR3 nucleotides read TGTGCCAGCAGCCGAAGTCCGGGACTAGCCGGGCCGAACGAGCAGTACTTC. The J gene is TRBJ2-7, the V gene TRBV10-3; 9 nucleotides match TRBD2. CDR3 size: 17 residues. Trimming at V came to 10 bases and at J to 5 bases, leaving 21 bases not matched to a gene. In germline, CDR1 is ENHRY, CDR2 SYGVKD.

The J gene is TRBJ1-2, the V gene TRBV29-1; 8 bases are shared with TRBD1. From germline, CDR1 is SQVTM and CDR2 ANQGSEA. J gave up 4 bases and V 3 bases, and 4 bases lay outside the gene matches. The CDR3 length is 13 residues. The CDR3 region has the DNA TGCAGCGTTGAGCGGACAGGGACCTATGGCTACACCTTC. Its translation is CSVERTGTYGYTF.

The chain is built from TRBV2 and TRBJ2-5; perhaps TRBD2 as D (5 bases). CDR3 size: 13 residues. The V gene's germline CDR1 is SNHLY and CDR2 FYNNEI. Trimming removed 4 bases from V and 7 bases from J, with 13 bases in between. For the CDR3, the DNA is TGTGCCAGCAGTGCCCCTAGCCGGGGGACCCAGTACTTC. Residues: CASSAPSRGTQYF.

This clonotype was counted many times. The V call is TRBV7-9, the J call TRBJ1-1; a weak D match, TRBD1 (5 bases). V lost 5 bases and J 0 bases, leaving 10 bases between the germline ends. In germline, CDR1 is SEHNR, CDR2 FQNEAQ (reference sequence). The CDR3 runs 14 residues. CDR3 region: CASSRGRMNTEAFF. In DNA, the CDR3 is TGTGCCAGCAGCCGGGGACGGATGAACACTGAAGCTTTCTTT.

The sample holds one count of this clonotype. Possible read error: a much larger clone is one base away. V is TRBV12-3 or TRBV12-4 and J is TRBJ1-1; TRBD1 aligns across 10 bases. The CDR3 covers 14 residues. CDR3 sequence reads: CASSRQGAGTKAFF. CDR3 coding DNA: TGTGCCAGCAGTCGACAGGGGGCTGGCACTAAAGCTTTCTTT.

The genes are TRBV19 and TRBJ1-2; D gene unclear. This CDR3 contains 12 residues. Germline V CDR1 and CDR2: LNHDA, SQIVND (reference sequence). Trimming pared 5 bases from V and 8 bases from J, leaving 12 bases between. Here the CDR3 DNA reads TGTGCCAGTAGTCCCAATGGGGAAGGCTACACCTTC. Its protein is CASSPNGEGYTF.

Regarding this clonotype: A clone one base away is much larger, so this may be a read error. The V call is TRBV29-1, the J call TRBJ2-5; 7 bases fit TRBD1. This CDR3 contains 12 residues. CDR1 and CDR2 from the germline V gene are SQVTM and ANQGSEA. CDR3 amino acids: CSVLTGSETQHF. The DNA for the CDR3 is TGCAGCGTCCTGACAGGGAGTGAGACCCAGCACTTC. The variable domain in full, with the rest retrieved from reference TRBV29-1 and TRBJ2-5, is SAVISQKPSRDICQRGTSLTIQCQVDSQVTMMFWYRQQPGQSLTLIATANQGSEATYESGFVIDKFPISRPNLTFSTLTVSNMSPEDSSIYLCSVLTGSETQHFGPGTRLLVL.

The rearrangement joins TRBV2 to TRBJ1-1; D unclear. The V gene lost 1 base and the J gene lost 7 bases, with 13 bases spanning the gap. Germline V gives CDR1 SNHLY, CDR2 FYNNEI. The CDR3 length is 14 residues. CDR3 amino acids: CASSEDGTTLEAFF. The CDR3 nucleotides read TGTGCCAGCAGTGAAGACGGAACGACCCTTGAAGCTTTCTTT.

The chain has TRBV7-2 and TRBJ1-5; D is perhaps TRBD1 (5 bases). The V gene lost 5 bases and the J gene lost 3 bases, with 14 bases spanning the gap. Germline V lookup: CDR1 SGHTA, CDR2 FQGNSA. The CDR3 has 15 residues. In DNA form, the CDR3 reads TGTGCCAGCAGCCGTGCCTGGGGGGACAATCAGCCCCAGCATTTT. Translated, it gives CASSRAWGDNQPQHF. Full variable domain (outside the CDR3, taken from reference TRBV7-2 and TRBJ1-5): GAGVSQSPSNKVTEKGKDVELRCDPISGHTALYWYRQSLGQGLEFLIYFQGNSAPDKSGLPSDRFSAERTGGSVSTLTIQRTQQEDSAVYLCASSRAWGDNQPQHFGDGTRLSIL.

This clonotype occurred a few times. V is TRBV5-1 and J is TRBJ1-6; maybe TRBD1 (5 bases). The germline V gene has CDR1 SGHRS and CDR2 YFSETQ. Trimming shortened V by 0 bases and J by 4 bases, and 8 bases separated the two germline ends. The CDR3 is 15 amino acids. DNA of the CDR3: TGCGCCAGCAGCTTGGGACAGAAATATAATTCACCCCTCCACTTT. It is translated as CASSLGQKYNSPLHF. Drawing the rest from reference TRBV5-1 and TRBJ1-6, the complete variable domain is KAGVTQTPRYLIKTRGQQVTLSCSPISGHRSVSWYQQTPGQGLQFLFEYFSETQRNKGNFPGRFSGRQFSNSRSEMNVSTLELGDSALYLCASSLGQKYNSPLHFGNGTRLTVT.

The chain carries TRBV2 and TRBJ1-1; 7 positions match TRBD1. The CDR3 runs 14 residues. With 7 bases clipped from V and 0 bases from J, the junction kept 5 bases outside the gene matches. Germline CDR1 is SNHLY and CDR2 is FYNNEI. Here the CDR3 DNA reads TGTGCCAGCATCGGGACAGTCATGAACACTGAAGCTTTCTTT. Translating gives CASIGTVMNTEAFF.

This clonotype showed up just a few times. The V and J genes are TRBV15 and TRBJ2-3; TRBD2 matches at 9 bases. Losses at the gene ends were 0 bases for V and 6 bases for J; bases not matched to a gene: 1. This CDR3 contains 14 residues. Looked up from germline, CDR1 is LNHNV and CDR2 is YYDKDF (reference sequence). This CDR3 reads CATSRDLAGDTQYF. For the CDR3, the DNA is TGTGCCACCAGCAGAGACCTAGCGGGGGATACGCAGTATTTT.

The gene calls are TRBV11-2 and TRBJ2-7; 13 bases align to TRBD2. Germline V gene sequence: CDR1 SGHAT, CDR2 FQNNGV. V trimming: 0 bases; J trimming: 3 bases; junction bases outside the gene matches: 5. The CDR3 contains 17 residues. CDR3 residues: CASSLEGTSGNIYEQYF. Written as DNA, the CDR3 is TGTGCCAGCAGCTTAGAGGGGACTAGCGGGAATATCTACGAGCAGTACTTC.

This clonotype was observed a few times. This chain joins TRBV20-1 and TRBJ1-1; TRBD1 might be the D (5 bases). Germline lookup yields CDR1 DFQATT and CDR2 SNEGSKA (reference sequence). V gave up 4 bases and J gave up 1 base, with 13 bases separating them. The CDR3 is 14 amino acids. CDR3 bases: TGCAGTGCTACCCTGGACACAAGGAACACTGAAGCTTTCTTT. Protein sequence: CSATLDTRNTEAFF.

The chain employs TRBV4-1 and TRBJ2-5, with TRBD2 identical over 11 bases. V was clipped by 1 base and J by 4 bases; unmatched bases: 2. The CDR3 sequence is 15 residues long. Germline V CDR1 and CDR2: MGHRA, YSYEKL. The CDR3 spells CASSQVLAGVETQYF. The CDR3 bases are TGCGCCAGCAGCCAAGTACTAGCGGGAGTAGAGACCCAGTACTTC.

This clonotype was seen a few times. The chain is built from TRBV5-8 and TRBJ2-2; the D is unclear. Trimming left V 1 base short and J 0 bases short, with 10 bases between. Per germline, CDR1 SGHTS and CDR2 YDEGEE. This CDR3 contains 16 residues. In DNA, the CDR3 is TGTGCCAGCAGCTTGAAGGTCAAACCGAACACCGGGGAGCTGTTTTTT. Translation gives CASSLKVKPNTGELFF.

The CDR3 protein is CASSRSGGEAFF. CDR3 coding DNA: TGTGCCAGCAGCCGTTCTGGGGGTGAAGCTTTCTTT. The chain couples TRBV9 to TRBJ1-1, with D perhaps TRBD1 (5 bases). The CDR3 contains 12 residues. Germline V lookup: CDR1 SGDLS, CDR2 YYNGEE. Trimming took off 4 bases at V and 7 bases at J, with 11 bases between the two ends.

This clonotype was seen repeatedly, ten times or more. This sequence joins TRBV2 and TRBJ1-5, with D perhaps matching TRBD1 (6 bases). V gave up 8 bases and J gave up 0 bases, with 11 bases separating them. CDR1 is SNHLY, CDR2 FYNNEI, per germline. The CDR3 is 14 amino acids. CDR3 DNA sequence: TGTGCCAGCCGTAGGGGGAATAGCAATCAGCCCCAGCATTTT. Translating gives CASRRGNSNQPQHF.

The chain has TRBV7-2 and TRBJ2-7; 9 bases fit TRBD2. CDR1 is SGHTA and CDR2 is FQGNSA in the germline V gene. This CDR3 comprises 15 residues. After removal of 2 bases from V and 5 bases from J, the junction contained 7 bases not matched to a gene. DNA for the CDR3: TGTGCCAGCAGCTTATATCTAGCGGGAACGAACGAGCAGTACTTC. The encoded protein is CASSLYLAGTNEQYF.

The CDR3: CASSQGADEQYF. Here the CDR3 DNA reads TGTGCCAGCAGCCAGGGGGCGGACGAGCAGTACTTC. The chain carries TRBV4-2 and TRBJ2-7, with D perhaps matching TRBD1 (6 bases). CDR3 length: 12 residues. Germline CDR1 LGHNA, CDR2 YNFKEQ. V lost 3 bases, J lost 5 bases, and 8 bases lay in between.

V gene TRBV2 combines with J gene TRBJ1-5; the D is unclear. The CDR3 sequence is 15 residues long. The germline V gene encodes CDR1 SNHLY and CDR2 FYNNEI. The V and J ends lost 5 bases and 0 bases respectively, with 11 bases between them. The CDR3 bases are TGTGCCAGCAGTTACTCGGCTCTTAGCAATCAGCCCCAGCATTTT. This translates into CASSYSALSNQPQHF.

The V call is TRBV14, the J call TRBJ2-7; 11 bases are a match to TRBD2. With V trimmed by 6 bases and J by 1 base, 11 bases remained unmatched. The CDR3 sequence is 17 residues long. Germline-derived CDR1 and CDR2 are SGHDN and FVKESK. The CDR3 loop is CASSPRSGRAVSYEQYF. CDR3 nucleotides: TGTGCCAGCAGTCCCCGTAGCGGGAGGGCCGTATCCTACGAGCAGTACTTC.

The V call is TRBV2, the J call TRBJ2-7; 7 nucleotides match TRBD2. Germline CDR1 reads SNHLY; CDR2 reads FYNNEI. The CDR3 runs 13 residues. J gave up 6 bases and V 7 bases, and 9 bases lay outside the gene matches. The CDR3 here is CASKPLAVREQYF. The CDR3 DNA reads as TGTGCCAGCAAACCCCTAGCGGTCCGCGAGCAGTACTTC. Combining the CDR3 with reference TRBV2 and TRBJ2-7 gives the whole variable domain EPEVTQTPSHQVTQMGQEVILRCVPISNHLYFYWYRQILGQKVEFLVSFYNNEISEKSEIFDDQFSVERPDGSNFTLKIRSTKLEDSAMYFCASKPLAVREQYFGPGTRLTVT.

V usage is TRBV7-8 and J usage is TRBJ1-4, with D uncertain. The V gene's germline CDR1 is SGHVS and CDR2 FQNEAQ. The CDR3 sequence is 14 residues long. V was shortened by 5 bases and J by 4 bases, with 11 bases between the two germline ends. The DNA of the CDR3 is TGTGCCAGCAGCCGCGGACCGAATAATGAAAAACTGTTTTTT. This sequence encodes CASSRGPNNEKLFF.